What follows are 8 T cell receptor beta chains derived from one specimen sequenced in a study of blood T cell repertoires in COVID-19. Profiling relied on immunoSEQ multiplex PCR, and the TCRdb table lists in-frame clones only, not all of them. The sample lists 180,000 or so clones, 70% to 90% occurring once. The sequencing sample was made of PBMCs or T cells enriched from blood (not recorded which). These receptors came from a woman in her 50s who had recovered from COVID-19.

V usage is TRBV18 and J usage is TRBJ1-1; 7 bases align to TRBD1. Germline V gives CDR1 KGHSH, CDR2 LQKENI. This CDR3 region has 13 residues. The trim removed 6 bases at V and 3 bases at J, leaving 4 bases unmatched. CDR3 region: CASSTGQYTEAFF. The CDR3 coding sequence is TGTGCCAGCTCGACGGGACAGTACACTGAAGCTTTCTTT.

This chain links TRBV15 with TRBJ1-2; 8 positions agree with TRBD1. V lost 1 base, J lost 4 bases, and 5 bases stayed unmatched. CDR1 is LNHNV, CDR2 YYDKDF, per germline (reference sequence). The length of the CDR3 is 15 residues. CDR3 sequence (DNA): TGTGCCACCAGCAGAGCCGTCGGACAGGGCTATGGCTACACCTTC. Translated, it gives CATSRAVGQGYGYTF. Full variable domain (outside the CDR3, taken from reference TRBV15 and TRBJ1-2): DAMVIQNPRYQVTQFGKPVTLSCSQTLNHNVMYWYQQKSSQAPKLLFHYYDKDFNNEADTPDNFQSRRPNTSFCFLDIRSPGLGDTAMYLCATSRAVGQGYGYTFGSGTRLTVV.

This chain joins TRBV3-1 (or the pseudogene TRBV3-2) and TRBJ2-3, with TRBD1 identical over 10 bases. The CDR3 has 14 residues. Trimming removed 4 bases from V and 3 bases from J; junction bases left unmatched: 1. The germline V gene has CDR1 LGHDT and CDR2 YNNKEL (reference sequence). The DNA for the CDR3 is TGTGCCAGCAGCCGGGACAGGGGAACAGATACGCAGTATTTT. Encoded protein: CASSRDRGTDTQYF.

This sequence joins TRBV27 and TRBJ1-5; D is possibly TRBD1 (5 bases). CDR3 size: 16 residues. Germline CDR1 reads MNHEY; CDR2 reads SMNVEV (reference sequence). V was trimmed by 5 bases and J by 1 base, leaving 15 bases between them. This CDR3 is CASSKKGMVSNQPQHF. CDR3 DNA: TGTGCCAGCAGTAAAAAGGGGATGGTAAGCAATCAGCCCCAGCATTTT.

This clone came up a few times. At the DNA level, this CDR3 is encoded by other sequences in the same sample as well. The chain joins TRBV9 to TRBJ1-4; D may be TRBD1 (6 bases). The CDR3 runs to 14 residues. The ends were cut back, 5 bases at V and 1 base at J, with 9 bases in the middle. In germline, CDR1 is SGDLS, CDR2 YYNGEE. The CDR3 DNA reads TGTGCCAGCAGTTTAGGGGGAACTAATGAAAAACTGTTTTTT. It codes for CASSLGGTNEKLFF. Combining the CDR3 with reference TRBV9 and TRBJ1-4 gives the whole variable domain DSGVTQTPKHLITATGQRVTLRCSPRSGDLSVYWYQQSLDQGLQFLIQYYNGEERAKGNILERFSAQQFPDLHSELNLSSLELGDSALYFCASSLGGTNEKLFFGSGTQLSVL.

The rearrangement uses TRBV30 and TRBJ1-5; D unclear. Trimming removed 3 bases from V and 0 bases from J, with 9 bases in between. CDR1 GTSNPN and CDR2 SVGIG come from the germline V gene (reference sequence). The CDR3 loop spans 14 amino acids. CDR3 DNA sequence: TGTGCCTGGAGGGGAGCGAGTAGCAATCAGCCCCAGCATTTT. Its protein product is CAWRGASSNQPQHF.

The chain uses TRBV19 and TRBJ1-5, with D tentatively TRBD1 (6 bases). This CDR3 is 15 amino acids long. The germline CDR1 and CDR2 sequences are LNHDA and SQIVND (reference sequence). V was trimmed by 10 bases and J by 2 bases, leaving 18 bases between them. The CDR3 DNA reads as TGTGCCACCAAGGGGCGGGGGGCAGGCAATCAGCCCCAGCATTTT. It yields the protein CATKGRGAGNQPQHF.

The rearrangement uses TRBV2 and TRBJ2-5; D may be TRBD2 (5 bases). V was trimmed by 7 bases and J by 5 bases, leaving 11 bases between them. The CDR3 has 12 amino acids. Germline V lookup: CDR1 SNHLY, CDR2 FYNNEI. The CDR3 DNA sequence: TGTGCCAGCACGCGGGCGCCGGAGACCCAGTACTTC. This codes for CASTRAPETQYF.